One sample yielded the 2 T cell receptor beta chains listed below, sequenced in a study of OX40 agonist ivuxolimab in advanced cancers. The assay was immunoSEQ multiplex PCR, and TCRdb's table has in-frame clones only and misses some. The table includes about 65,000 clones, around 87% detected once. This specimen consisted of CD4+ or CD8+ T cells sorted from blood, obtained in a trial of the OX40 agonist ivuxolimab. Receptors originate from an adult with an advanced solid tumor such as melanoma, head and neck, liver or kidney cancer.

This clone was detected a few times. V is TRBV5-8 and J is TRBJ2-2, with 7 bases matching TRBD1. After removal of 0 bases from V and 2 bases from J, the junction contained 1 base not matched to a gene. Germline CDR1 and CDR2: SGHTS and YDEGEE. This CDR3 is 15 amino acids long. CDR3 in amino acids: CASSLDRGNTGELFF. The CDR3, as DNA: TGTGCCAGCAGCTTGGACAGGGGTAACACCGGGGAGCTGTTTTTT. The full variable domain, completed using reference TRBV5-8 and TRBJ2-2, is EAGVTQSPTHLIKTRGQQATLRCSPISGHTSVYWYQQALGLGLQFLLWYDEGEERNRGNFPPRFSGRQFPNYSSELNVNALELEDSALYLCASSLDRGNTGELFFGEGSRLTVL.

The V gene is TRBV7-2, the J gene TRBJ2-7; TRBD2 matches 8 bases. In germline, CDR1 is SGHTA, CDR2 FQGNSA. J was trimmed by 1 base and V by 3 bases; bases with no gene match: 8. The CDR3 is 16 amino acids. DNA of the CDR3: TGTGCCAGCAGCTTCCAGGCGGGGGGTCGTTCCTACGAGCAGTACTTC. This sequence encodes CASSFQAGGRSYEQYF. The variable domain in full, completed from reference TRBV7-2 and TRBJ2-7, reads GAGVSQSPSNKVTEKGKDVELRCDPISGHTALYWYRQSLGQGLEFLIYFQGNSAPDKSGLPSDRFSAERTGGSVSTLTIQRTQQEDSAVYLCASSFQAGGRSYEQYFGPGTRLTVT.